This T cell receptor (beta chain) is drawn from a study of cytomegalovirus exposure and HLA in healthy donors. Regarding the study as a whole: One cluster of highly shared sequence variants probably arose as a sequencing artifact. Later work showed greater clonal expansion in HLA-associated TCR beta chains than in equally common others. Among TCR beta chains, those listed as cytomegalovirus-associated numbered some 170.

About this clone: What it recognizes is unknown.

Germline CDR1 SGHRS, CDR2 YFSETQ. CDR3 length: 14 residues. Trimming took off 3 bases at V and 4 bases at J, with 14 bases between the two ends. Amplification used 60 Vbeta primers and 13 Jbeta primers. Original processing methods: Counted up in a later analysis, unique TCR beta chains came to some 82 million, with some 11 million shared. TCRdb keeps only in-frame clones here, not all; method: immunoSEQ multiplex PCR. V, J and clone size reflect that table, while D and trimming were determined from the DNA. The repertoire consists of 150,000 to 200,000 clones, with 77% occurring once and the leading ten covering about 1.5%.

Sequences were obtained from PBMCs. This receptor was obtained from a young man in good health and CMV-seronegative. The chain uses TRBV5-1 and TRBJ2-7; tentatively, D is TRBD1 (5 bases). Written as DNA, the CDR3 is TGCGCCAGCAGCTCCGCCCCGGACATATACGAGCAGTACTTC. Its protein product is CASSSAPDIYEQYF.